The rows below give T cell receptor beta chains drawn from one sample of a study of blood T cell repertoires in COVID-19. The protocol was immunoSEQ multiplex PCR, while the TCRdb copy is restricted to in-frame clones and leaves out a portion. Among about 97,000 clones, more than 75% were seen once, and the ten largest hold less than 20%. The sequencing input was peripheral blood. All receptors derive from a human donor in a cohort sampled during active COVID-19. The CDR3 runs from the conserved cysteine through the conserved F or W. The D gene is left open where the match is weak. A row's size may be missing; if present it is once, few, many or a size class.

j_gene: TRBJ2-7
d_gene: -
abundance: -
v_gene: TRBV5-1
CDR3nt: TGCGCCAGCAGCGCCGCGACAGGCTACGAGCAGTACTTC
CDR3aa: CASSAATGYEQYF

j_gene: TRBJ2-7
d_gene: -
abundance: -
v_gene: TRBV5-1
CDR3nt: TGCGCCAGCAGCTTGGCGCCTACAGACTACGAGCAGTACTTC
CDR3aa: CASSLAPTDYEQYF

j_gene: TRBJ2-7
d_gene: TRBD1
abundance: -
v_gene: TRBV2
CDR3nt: TGTGCCAGCAGTCGAACCTCTACCGGGACAGGGGGTATCGGATCCTACGAGCAGTACTTC
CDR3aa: CASSRTSTGTGGIGSYEQYF

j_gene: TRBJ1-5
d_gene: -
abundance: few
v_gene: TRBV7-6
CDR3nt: TGTGCCAGCAGCTTAGGACAGGATGATCAGCCCCAGCATTTT
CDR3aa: CASSLGQDDQPQHF

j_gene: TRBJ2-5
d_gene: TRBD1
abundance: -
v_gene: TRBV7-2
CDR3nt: TGTGCCAGCAGCTTAGTAGGGGGCGCATGGGAGACCCAGTACTTC
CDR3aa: CASSLVGGAWETQYF

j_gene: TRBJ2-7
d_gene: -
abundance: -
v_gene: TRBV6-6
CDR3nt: TGTGCCAGCAGTTACTCGAGTCCCGCCTACGAGCAGTACTTC
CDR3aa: CASSYSSPAYEQYF

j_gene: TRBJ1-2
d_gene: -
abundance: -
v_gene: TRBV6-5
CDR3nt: TGTGCCAGCAGTTACAATAGTAACTATGGCTACACCTTC
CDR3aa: CASSYNSNYGYTF

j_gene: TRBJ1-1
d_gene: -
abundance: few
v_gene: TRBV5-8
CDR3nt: TGTGCCAGCAGCTTGAAACACAGACAGAGGGAAGCTTTCTTT
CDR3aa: CASSLKHRQREAFF

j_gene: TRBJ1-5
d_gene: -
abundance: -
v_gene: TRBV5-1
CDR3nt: TGCGCCAGCAGCCGAGGGGGGGACAATCAGCCCCAGCATTTT
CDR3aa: CASSRGGDNQPQHF

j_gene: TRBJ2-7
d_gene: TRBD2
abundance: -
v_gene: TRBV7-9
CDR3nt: TGTGCCAGCAGCTTATGGCTAGCGGGAGCCGCGCACTTC
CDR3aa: CASSLWLAGAAHF

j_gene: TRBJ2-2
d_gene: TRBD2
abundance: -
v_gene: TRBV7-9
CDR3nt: TGTGCCAGCCTAATAGCGGGAAGGAACACCGGGGAGCTGTTTTTT
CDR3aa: CASLIAGRNTGELFF

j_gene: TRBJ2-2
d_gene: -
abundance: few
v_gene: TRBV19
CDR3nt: TGTGCCAGTAGTGGGTACTTTGGGAGCCTGAACACCGGGGAGCTGTTTTTT
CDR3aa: CASSGYFGSLNTGELFF

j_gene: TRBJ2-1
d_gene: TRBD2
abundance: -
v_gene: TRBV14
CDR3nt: TGTGCCAGCAGCCAGGGACTAGGGTCGTACAATGAGCAGTTCTTC
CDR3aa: CASSQGLGSYNEQFF

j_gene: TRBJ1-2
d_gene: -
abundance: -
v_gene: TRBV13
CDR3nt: TGTGCCAGCAGCTTAGGCGGGGGGGTGAGTGGCTACACCTTC
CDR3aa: CASSLGGGVSGYTF

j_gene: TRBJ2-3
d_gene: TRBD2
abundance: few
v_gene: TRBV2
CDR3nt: TGTGCCAGCAGCCGGTGGACTAGCGGGAGGGGCACAGATACGCAGTATTTT
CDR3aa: CASSRWTSGRGTDTQYF

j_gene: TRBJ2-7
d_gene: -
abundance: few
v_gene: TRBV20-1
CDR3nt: TGCAGTGCGAGGTCTGGGTTCGAGCAGTACTTC
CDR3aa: CSARSGFEQYF

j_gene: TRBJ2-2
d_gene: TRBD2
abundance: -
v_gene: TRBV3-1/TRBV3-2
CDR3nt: TGTGCCAGCAGCCAAACTAGCGGGGTTACCGGGGAGCTGTTTTTT
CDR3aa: CASSQTSGVTGELFF

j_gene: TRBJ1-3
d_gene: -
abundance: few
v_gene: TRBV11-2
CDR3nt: TGTGCCAGCAGCTTAGTTCCTAGTGGAAACACCATATATTTT
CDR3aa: CASSLVPSGNTIYF

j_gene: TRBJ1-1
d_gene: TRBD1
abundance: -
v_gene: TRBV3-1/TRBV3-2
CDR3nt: TGTGCCAGCAGCCAGGGGACAGCGAACACTGAAGCTTTCTTT
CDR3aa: CASSQGTANTEAFF

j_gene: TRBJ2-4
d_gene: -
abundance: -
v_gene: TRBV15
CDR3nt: TGTGCCACCAGCAGAGAGCGACGGGACATTCAGTACTTC
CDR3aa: CATSRERRDIQYF

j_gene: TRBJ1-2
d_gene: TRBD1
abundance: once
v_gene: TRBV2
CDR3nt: TGTGCCAGCTCCCCGGGACAGGGGGTGGTTGGCTACACCTTC
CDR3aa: CASSPGQGVVGYTF

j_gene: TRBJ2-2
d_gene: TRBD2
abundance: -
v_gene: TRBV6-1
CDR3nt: TGTGCCAGCAGTGCCACTAGCGGGAGGGCGAACACCGGGGAGCTGTTTTTT
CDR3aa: CASSATSGRANTGELFF

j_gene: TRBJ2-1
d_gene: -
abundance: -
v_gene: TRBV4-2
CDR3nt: TGTGCCAGCAGCCAAGATCTAGGGAGCGGGCTAAACAATGAGCAGTTCTTC
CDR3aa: CASSQDLGSGLNNEQFF

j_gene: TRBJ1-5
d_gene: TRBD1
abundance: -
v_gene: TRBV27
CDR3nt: TGTGCCAGCAGTTCACAGGGGGCTCGACAGCCCCAGCATTTT
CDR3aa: CASSSQGARQPQHF

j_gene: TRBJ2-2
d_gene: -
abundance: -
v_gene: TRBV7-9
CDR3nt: TGTGCCAGCAGCTTAGACGAGGCCACCGGGGAGCTGTTTTTT
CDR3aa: CASSLDEATGELFF

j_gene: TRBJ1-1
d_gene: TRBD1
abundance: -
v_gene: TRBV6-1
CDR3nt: TGTGCCAGCAGTGACGTCCCCTCAGGGGGCGCAGTGGCTTTCTTT
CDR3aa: CASSDVPSGGAVAFF

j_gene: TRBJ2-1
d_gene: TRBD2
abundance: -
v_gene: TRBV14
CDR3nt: TGTGCCAGCAGAGAAGCGGGAGGGGCGGACGAGCAGTTCTTC
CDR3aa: CASREAGGADEQFF

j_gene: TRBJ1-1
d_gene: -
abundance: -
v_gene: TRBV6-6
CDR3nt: TGTGCCAGCAGTTCCCTGGGGGGAACTGAAGCTTTCTTT
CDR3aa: CASSSLGGTEAFF

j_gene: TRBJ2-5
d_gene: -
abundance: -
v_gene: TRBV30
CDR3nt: TGTGCCTGGAGCGGACTCGTCCAAGAGACCCAGTACTTC
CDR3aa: CAWSGLVQETQYF

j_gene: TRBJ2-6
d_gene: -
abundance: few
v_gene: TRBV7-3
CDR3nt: TGTGCCAGCAGCTTGGGGACTCATGGGGCCAACGTCCTGACTTTC
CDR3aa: CASSLGTHGANVLTF

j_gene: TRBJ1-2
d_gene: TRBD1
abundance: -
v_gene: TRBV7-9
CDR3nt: TGTGCCAGCAGGTCACGCGGACAGGGGAATTTCAACTATGGCTACACCTTC
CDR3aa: CASRSRGQGNFNYGYTF

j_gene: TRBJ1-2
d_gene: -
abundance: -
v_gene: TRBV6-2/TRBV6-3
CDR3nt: TGTGCCAGCAGTTACGGCTGGAACTATGGCTACACCTTC
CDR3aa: CASSYGWNYGYTF

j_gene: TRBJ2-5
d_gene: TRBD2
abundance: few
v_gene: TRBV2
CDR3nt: TGTGCCAGCAGGAGGGGTAGCGGGGTGACTGAGACCCAGTACTTC
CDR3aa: CASRRGSGVTETQYF

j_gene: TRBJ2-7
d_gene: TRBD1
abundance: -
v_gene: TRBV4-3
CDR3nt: TGCGCCAGCAGCAAGGGACAGGGGATTCAAAACGAGCAGTACTTC
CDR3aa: CASSKGQGIQNEQYF

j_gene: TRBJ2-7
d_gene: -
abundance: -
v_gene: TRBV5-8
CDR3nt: TGTGCCAGCAGCTTGGCCCCAGGAAACGAGCAGTACTTC
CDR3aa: CASSLAPGNEQYF

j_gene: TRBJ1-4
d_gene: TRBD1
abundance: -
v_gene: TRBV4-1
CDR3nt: TGCGCCAGCAGCGCCGGGACAGGGGCAACTAATGAAAAACTGTTTTTT
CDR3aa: CASSAGTGATNEKLFF

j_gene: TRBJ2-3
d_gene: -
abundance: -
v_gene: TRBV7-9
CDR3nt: TGTGCCAGCAGTTCCAGAGTTTGGCGGGGAGGCACAGATACGCAGTATTTT
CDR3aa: CASSSRVWRGGTDTQYF

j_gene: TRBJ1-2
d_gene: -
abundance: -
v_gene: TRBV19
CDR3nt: TGTGCCAGTAGTATGGGGAGAAGGGCAGAATATGGCTACACCTTC
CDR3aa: CASSMGRRAEYGYTF

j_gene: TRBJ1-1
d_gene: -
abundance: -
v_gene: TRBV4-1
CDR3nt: TGCGCCAGCAGCCAAGGGCAGTTGGCCACTGAAGCTTTCTTT
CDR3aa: CASSQGQLATEAFF

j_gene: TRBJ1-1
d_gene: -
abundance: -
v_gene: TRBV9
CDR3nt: TGTGCCAGCAGCGTAGGTCCGGGCACTGAAGCTTTCTTT
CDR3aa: CASSVGPGTEAFF

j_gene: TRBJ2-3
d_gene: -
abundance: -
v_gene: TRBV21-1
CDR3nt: TGTGCCAGCAGCAAAAGTCACGGGACTACCCTACGGAGCACAGATACGCAGTATTTT
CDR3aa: CASSKSHGTTLRSTDTQYF

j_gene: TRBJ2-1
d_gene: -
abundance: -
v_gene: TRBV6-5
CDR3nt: TGTGCCAGCAGCCTCACACGGGTCAACTACAATGAGCAGTTCTTC
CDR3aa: CASSLTRVNYNEQFF

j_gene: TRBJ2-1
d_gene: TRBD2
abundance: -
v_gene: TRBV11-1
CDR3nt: TGTGCCAGCAGCGCGGGACTAGGCTTGCTCTATGAGCAGTTCTTC
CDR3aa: CASSAGLGLLYEQFF

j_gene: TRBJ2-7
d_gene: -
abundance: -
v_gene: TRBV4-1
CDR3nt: TGCGCCAGCAGCCACTTCTACGGGAACTCGGCCTACGAGCAGTACTTC
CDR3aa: CASSHFYGNSAYEQYF

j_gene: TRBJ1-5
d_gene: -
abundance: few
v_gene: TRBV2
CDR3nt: TGTGCCAGCAGTGATTCTCCGGGTTCAGGCAATCAGCCCCAGCATTTT
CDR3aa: CASSDSPGSGNQPQHF

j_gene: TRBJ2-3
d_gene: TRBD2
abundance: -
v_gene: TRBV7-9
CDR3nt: TGTGCCAGCAGCTTCAAAAGGCGCGTGGGAGGGCATACGCAGTATTTT
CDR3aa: CASSFKRRVGGHTQYF

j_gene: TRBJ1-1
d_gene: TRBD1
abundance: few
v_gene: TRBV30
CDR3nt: TGTGCCTGGAGTACCCCGGCCAGGGGGCAAAGGACTGAAGCTTTCTTT
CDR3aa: CAWSTPARGQRTEAFF

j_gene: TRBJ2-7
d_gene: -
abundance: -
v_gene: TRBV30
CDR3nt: TGTGCCTGGAACAGGGGAGGTTACGAGCAGTACTTC
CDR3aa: CAWNRGGYEQYF

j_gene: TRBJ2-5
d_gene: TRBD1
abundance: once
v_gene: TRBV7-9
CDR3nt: TGTGCCAGCAGCCCCGGGACAGGGGGCCTAGAGACCCAGTACTTC
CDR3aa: CASSPGTGGLETQYF

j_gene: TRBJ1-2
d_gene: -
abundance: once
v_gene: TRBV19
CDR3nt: TGTGCCAGTAGTCTGCTGGGGGGCTATGGCTACACCTTC
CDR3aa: CASSLLGGYGYTF

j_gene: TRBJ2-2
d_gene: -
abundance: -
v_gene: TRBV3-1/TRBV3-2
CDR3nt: TGTGCCAGCAGCCAAGCGCGGGGCCTTGGCGGGGAGCTGTTTTTT
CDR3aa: CASSQARGLGGELFF

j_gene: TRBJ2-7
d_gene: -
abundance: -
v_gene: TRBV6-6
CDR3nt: TGTGCCAGCAGACCCTCCGGGGGCTACGAGCAGTACTTC
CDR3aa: CASRPSGGYEQYF

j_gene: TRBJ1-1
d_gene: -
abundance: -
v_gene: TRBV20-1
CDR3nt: TGCAGTGCTAGTAAACCGGGGGTGAACACTGAAGCTTTCTTT
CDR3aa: CSASKPGVNTEAFF

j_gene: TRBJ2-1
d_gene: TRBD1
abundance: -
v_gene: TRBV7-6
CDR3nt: TGTGCCAGCAGCGAGGGGACAGGCCTCTACAATGAGCAGTTCTTC
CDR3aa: CASSEGTGLYNEQFF

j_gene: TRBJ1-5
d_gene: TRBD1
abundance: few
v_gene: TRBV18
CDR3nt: TGTGCCAGCTCCCTCCTGCAGGGGGACAATCAGCCCCAGCATTTT
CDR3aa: CASSLLQGDNQPQHF

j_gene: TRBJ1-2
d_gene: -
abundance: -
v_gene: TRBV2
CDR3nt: TGTGCCAGCAGGGAGACAGTCAACTATGGCTACACCTTC
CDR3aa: CASRETVNYGYTF

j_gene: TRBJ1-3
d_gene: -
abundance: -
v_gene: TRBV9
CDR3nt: TGTGCCAGCAGCGTAGATCCGGGAGGGCCGAGCTCTGGAAACACCATATATTTT
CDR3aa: CASSVDPGGPSSGNTIYF

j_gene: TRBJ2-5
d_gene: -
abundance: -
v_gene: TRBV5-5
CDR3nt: TGTGCCAGCAGCTTGAACGGGGTAGGGAAGGAGACCCAGTACTTC
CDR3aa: CASSLNGVGKETQYF

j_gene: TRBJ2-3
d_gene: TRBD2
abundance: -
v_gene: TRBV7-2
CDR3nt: TGTGCCAGCAGCCCAGGGGGGACTAGCGGGACGGGTACGCAGTATTTT
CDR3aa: CASSPGGTSGTGTQYF

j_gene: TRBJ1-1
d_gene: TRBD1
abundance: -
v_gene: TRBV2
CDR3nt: TGTGCCAGCCAGGGACAGAGGGCAAACGCTTTCTTT
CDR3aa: CASQGQRANAFF